This is a list of T cell receptor beta chains from one sample in a study of T-cell reconstitution after alpha-beta-depleted transplantation in children. TCRdb recomputed calls from the PCR reads with MiXCR, one row per CDR3 protein. The sample holds over 80,000 distinct CDR3 sequences, less than 25% seen once. The material was PBMCs, obtained before TCRalphabeta/CD19-depleted stem cell transplant. The source of these receptors is a boy younger than 10 with acute lymphoblastic leukemia, due to receive a stem cell transplant. Both conserved end residues are part of each CDR3. The order of the fields is clone size, V gene, J gene, D gene, CDR3 protein, CDR3 DNA. D genes are given only for firm matches. Size values are once, few and many counts, or a class for expanded clones, and some rows have none.

size: few; V: TRBV5-1; J: TRBJ1-1; D: TRBD1; CDR3: CASSPTPDRVVTEAFF; DNA: TGCGCCAGCAGCCCCACACCGGACAGGGTGGTCACTGAAGCTTTCTTT
size: once; V: TRBV5-1; J: TRBJ2-7; D: -; CDR3: CASSLGGGAVSYEQYF; DNA: TGCGCCAGCAGCTTGGGCGGAGGGGCGGTATCCTACGAGCAGTACTTC
size: medium-sized; V: TRBV11-2; J: TRBJ2-1; D: -; CDR3: CASSLAGWLGYNEQFF; DNA: TGTGCCAGCAGCTTAGCAGGCTGGCTAGGGTACAATGAGCAGTTCTTC
size: few; V: TRBV5-1; J: TRBJ2-7; D: TRBD2; CDR3: CASSLAVEAGGSYEQYF; DNA: TGCGCCAGCAGCTTGGCCGTAGAAGCGGGAGGCTCCTACGAGCAGTACTTC
size: few; V: TRBV7-2; J: TRBJ2-1; D: -; CDR3: CASSSRLGGTYNEQFF; DNA: TGTGCCAGCAGCTCGCGGCTGGGCGGGACCTACAATGAGCAGTTCTTC
size: once; V: TRBV27; J: TRBJ2-7; D: -; CDR3: CASTFRRPYYEQYF; DNA: TGTGCCAGCACTTTCCGCAGGCCTTATTACGAGCAGTACTTC
size: -; V: TRBV5-1; J: TRBJ2-1; D: -; CDR3: CASSLAVVNNEQFF; DNA: TGCGCCAGCAGCTTGGCCGTCGTGAACAATGAGCAGTTCTTC
size: -; V: TRBV20-1; J: TRBJ2-4; D: -; CDR3: CSASHLSTQPF; DNA: TGCAGTGCAAGCCACCTTAGCACCCAACCCTTC
size: few; V: TRBV11-3; J: TRBJ2-3; D: -; CDR3: CASQGPTGDTQYF; DNA: TGTGCCAGCCAAGGCCCAACTGGAGATACGCAGTATTTT
size: few; V: TRBV11-2; J: TRBJ2-4; D: TRBD2; CDR3: CASSLEGTSNIQYF; DNA: TGTGCCAGCAGCTTAGAGGGGACTAGCAACATTCAGTACTTC
size: -; V: TRBV5-1; J: TRBJ2-5; D: -; CDR3: CASSVQQGPQETQYF; DNA: TGCGCCAGCAGCGTACAACAGGGACCTCAAGAGACCCAGTACTTC
size: few; V: TRBV12-3/TRBV12-4; J: TRBJ2-7; D: -; CDR3: CASSPRPGGPYEQYF; DNA: TGTGCCAGCAGTCCCCGCCCCGGCGGGCCCTACGAGCAGTACTTC
size: -; V: TRBV28; J: TRBJ1-4; D: -; CDR3: CASKTGGGIPTNEKLFF; DNA: TGTGCCAGCAAAACGGGGGGCGGAATTCCAACTAATGAAAAACTGTTTTTT
size: few; V: TRBV9; J: TRBJ2-2; D: -; CDR3: CASSVVWNTGELFF; DNA: TGTGCCAGCAGCGTAGTTTGGAACACCGGGGAGCTGTTTTTT
size: -; V: TRBV19; J: TRBJ1-5; D: TRBD1; CDR3: CASSTPDAGTAIQPQHF; DNA: TGTGCCAGTAGTACCCCGGATGCTGGGACAGCAATTCAGCCCCAGCATTTT
size: once; V: TRBV6-1; J: TRBJ2-2; D: TRBD2; CDR3: CASENLAGGAGELFF; DNA: TGTGCCAGCGAAAATTTAGCGGGAGGAGCCGGGGAGCTGTTTTTT
size: -; V: TRBV6-1; J: TRBJ1-2; D: TRBD1; CDR3: CASSKAGGLSGYTF; DNA: TGTGCCAGCAGTAAGGCAGGGGGCTTGAGTGGCTACACCTTC